A selection of T cell receptor beta chains follows, all from one sample in a study of identical twins. Via MiXCR, TCRdb re-called the 5' RACE reads, giving one row per CDR3 protein. The repertoire holds approximately 890,000 distinct CDR3 sequences, with about 12% as singletons. These data are also associated with another study on yellow fever vaccine responses in identical twins.

Sequenced: PBMCs. Receptors originate from a woman under 30 in good health. Each CDR3 is given with its conserved first and last residue. Some rows have no size entry. The others give once, few or many, or a class for an expanded clone.

V gene,J gene,clone size,CDR3 protein
TRBV12-5,TRBJ1-1,few,CASGGGTGGNTEAFF
TRBV20-1,TRBJ2-3,NA,CSARDPGGSTDTQYF
TRBV6-6,TRBJ1-1,few,CASSVQGETEAFF
TRBV6-1,TRBJ2-3,many,CASTRVDGDTQYF
TRBV14,TRBJ1-1,NA,CASRRLAGATEAFF
TRBV7-9,TRBJ2-7,few,CASSLSTSNLGNHEQYF
TRBV6-1,TRBJ1-1,NA,CASRSTGQSNTEAFF
TRBV5-1,TRBJ2-1,NA,CASSGTVQPTDEQFF
TRBV6-5,TRBJ2-3,NA,CASSYSGAMSTDTQYF
TRBV5-1,TRBJ2-7,NA,CASSFLEDYEQYF
TRBV4-1,TRBJ2-7,few,CASSHTDRVDYEQYF
TRBV20-1,TRBJ1-5,many,CSARDGTGNQPQHF
TRBV29-1,TRBJ2-1,NA,CSVGIFGTGGGNEQFF
TRBV5-1,TRBJ2-3,few,CASSRTSRGGTQYF
TRBV7-9,TRBJ2-1,few,CASSLASGRGEQFF
TRBV20-1,TRBJ2-1,few,CSARLPGLPSSGEQFF
TRBV7-2,TRBJ2-3,few,CASSLVGVGTDTQYF
TRBV29-1,TRBJ1-1,few,CSVRWDTEAFF
TRBV7-9,TRBJ2-4,few,CASSLDVNIQYF
TRBV10-1,TRBJ1-1,few,CASSSAVQANTEAFF
TRBV5-5,TRBJ1-4,NA,CASSLWVTGANEKLFF
TRBV12-3/TRBV12-4,TRBJ2-5,few,CASRIAGSRETQYF
TRBV10-1,TRBJ1-1,NA,CASSDEATEAFF
TRBV5-1,TRBJ2-1,few,CASSPTGEGYNEQFF
TRBV29-1,TRBJ2-2,NA,CSVYTGELFF
TRBV27,TRBJ2-2,NA,CASSFRLAWNTGELFF
TRBV6-5,TRBJ1-6,NA,CASSYSRPVVSPLHF
TRBV3-1,TRBJ1-3,few,CASSHQMASGNTIYF
TRBV4-1,TRBJ2-3,NA,CASSQGGSGTDTQYF
TRBV20-1,TRBJ2-5,NA,CSARGRGNQETQYF
TRBV24-1,TRBJ1-4,NA,CATSDSLNEKLFF
TRBV5-6,TRBJ2-3,NA,CASTRVAGGSSDTQYF
TRBV29-1,TRBJ1-1,many,CSVEVDFGTEAFF
TRBV7-8,TRBJ1-1,few,CASSFDGSNTEAFF
TRBV4-2,TRBJ2-2,many,CASSQGTTNTGELFF
TRBV14,TRBJ2-2,NA,CASSQVGAQGAGELFF
TRBV5-1,TRBJ2-1,few,CASSWTAGGYYNEQFF
TRBV6-5,TRBJ2-1,NA,CASSHQAGTGGEQFF
TRBV5-5,TRBJ2-1,NA,CASIAGRTYNEQFF
TRBV5-1,TRBJ2-3,NA,CASSPRGLAPPDTQYF
TRBV12-3/TRBV12-4,TRBJ2-7,few,CASSFRVGGHEQYF
TRBV20-1,TRBJ1-5,NA,CSASGQGVNQPQHF
TRBV5-5,TRBJ1-1,NA,CASSIEGFTTEAFF
TRBV2,TRBJ2-1,NA,CASSGRIARDNEQFF
TRBV28,TRBJ2-7,NA,CASSDSDRSSTYEQYF
TRBV12-3/TRBV12-4,TRBJ1-3,NA,CASSSLGGPGNTIYF
TRBV12-3/TRBV12-4,TRBJ1-5,many,CASSYGQGTSNQPQHF
TRBV7-2,TRBJ2-7,few,CASSPGGVNEQYF
TRBV4-2,TRBJ2-1,few,CASSQDRGGRQFF
TRBV6-2/TRBV6-3,TRBJ2-1,NA,CASRSSQKLYNEQFF
TRBV27,TRBJ2-5,few,CASSPGSGGYQETQYF
TRBV4-1,TRBJ2-3,few,CASSQELSSGSTDTQYF
TRBV15,TRBJ2-3,NA,CATSRGMDGSGLITDTQYF